This T cell receptor beta chain was found in a study of CXCR3-negative and CXCR3-positive naive CD8 T cells (dated by TCRdb to about 2019). With regard to the full study: In total, about 150 million TRB reads were obtained, corresponding to roughly 1.5 +/- 0.3 million reads per library. Diversity and physicochemical repertoire analyses covered around 10 donors pooled from two independent experiments. The TRBV-TRBJ cluster analysis covered naive subsets from a handful of donors and memory cells from 3 donors. Overall study results and their limits: TRBV-TRBJ usage was similar between naive CXCR3-negative and CXCR3-positive cells from the same donor, while memory cells showed distinct patterns. Repertoire diversity was comparably high in both naive subsets but much lower in memory CD8+ T cells. Freshly isolated PBMCs were used for most assays because CXCR3 expression partially decreased after cryopreservation. Because surface CD5, which is linked to self-reactivity in mice, was comparable between the naive subsets, TCR interaction strength was also inferred from TRB CDR3 physicochemical properties.

Inclusive of the bounding cysteine and phenylalanine, the CDR3 is 13 residues long. Only the protein sequence is given. Via the germline V gene (reference sequence), CDR1 is MNHEY and CDR2 SMNVEV. As for this clonotype: It lacks a known antigen.

The run used a NextSeq 550. The Human TCR Profiling Kit (MiLaboratory) was used to make UMI-labeled 5' RACE TRB cDNA libraries. The full amount of extracted RNA was used for cDNA synthesis, and the full amount of resulting cDNA was used for PCR amplification. Libraries were prepared in parallel with an identical number of PCR cycles. The source study handled its data this way. About 57,000 +/- 9,900 unique UMI-labeled TRB cDNA molecules per library were extracted with MIGEC and MiXCR, with at least two reads per UMI required. Each library averaged around 40,000 +/- 10,000 functional in-frame TRB CDR3 nucleotide clonotypes without stop codons. After downsampling to 5000 UMI-labeled TRB molecules per sample, diversity metrics, including normalized Shannon-Wiener and Chao1, were computed in VDJtools. Clonotype-size-weighted physicochemical properties of the central five CDR3 residues (interaction energy, strength, volume and Kidera factor 4) were computed in VDJtools. The reads underwent TCRdb reprocessing, giving one record for each CDR3 protein sequence and no DNA. The authors' filters were not applied to this entry. The data table for this sample lists roughly 48,000 distinct CDR3 sequences. 15% of the sample lies in the top ten.

For each CD8+ T cell subset, flow sorting was done in triplicate, and 250,000 to 300,000 cells per subset went directly into RLT lysis buffer. Using standard density gradient centrifugation, peripheral blood mononuclear cells were isolated from buffy coats. An RNeasy Mini Kit was used to extract total RNA from the sorted cells. The receptor's source is a human donor in good health. Some clones in this sample may be carry-over from other donors' samples. Rearrangement joined TRBV27 to TRBJ2-3. Input material: memory CD8+ T cells from blood. Interpreted using the paper, the cell subset or site label stands for: conventional CD8+ memory T cells (TMEM), sorted as controls. CDR3 protein: CASSYVTTDTQYF.